A selection of T cell receptor beta chains follows, all from one sample in a study of blood T cell repertoires in COVID-19. This table comes from immunoSEQ multiplex PCR, and its TCRdb copy is limited to in-frame clones, with some not included. Among about 87,000 clones listed, about 80% were seen once. The sample consisted of peripheral blood. The receptor set was obtained from a woman between 65 and 79 years old with acute or convalescent COVID-19. Each CDR3 is given with its conserved first and last residue. A D gene is named only where the DNA matches it firmly. The size entry is marked missing in some rows and otherwise reads once, few, many or a size class.

size	D	V	J	CDR3	DNA
-	-	TRBV7-9	TRBJ1-1	CASSPGHLMNTEAFF	TGTGCCAGCAGCCCAGGGCACCTTATGAACACTGAAGCTTTCTTT
-	-	TRBV10-1	TRBJ2-1	CASSESIQGPSGEFF	TGCGCCAGCAGTGAGTCGATTCAAGGTCCTTCGGGGGAGTTCTTC
-	TRBD1	TRBV18	TRBJ1-5	CASSPDRGYQPQHF	TGTGCCAGCTCACCGGACAGGGGGTATCAGCCCCAGCATTTT
-	-	TRBV5-4	TRBJ1-2	CASSFNSNYGYTF	TGTGCCAGCAGCTTCAACAGTAACTATGGCTACACCTTC
-	-	TRBV5-1	TRBJ2-7	CASSLGGDVLYEQYF	TGCGCCAGCAGCTTGGGCGGGGATGTTCTCTACGAGCAGTACTTC
-	-	TRBV2	TRBJ2-5	CASSSEGRETQYF	TGTGCCAGCAGCTCCGAAGGGAGGGAGACCCAGTACTTC
-	-	TRBV5-6	TRBJ2-2	CASSWSGSTGELFF	TGTGCCAGCAGCTGGAGCGGTTCCACCGGGGAGCTGTTTTTT
-	-	TRBV5-1	TRBJ2-3	CASSPGGLRTDTQYF	TGCGCCAGCAGCCCCGGGGGACTTAGGACAGATACGCAGTATTTT
-	TRBD1	TRBV19	TRBJ2-5	CASSVPLGRGPGGETQYF	TGTGCCAGTAGCGTCCCTTTAGGAAGGGGGCCGGGTGGAGAGACCCAGTACTTC
once	TRBD1	TRBV28	TRBJ1-1	CASKTTGDLGTEAFF	TGTGCCAGCAAGACAACAGGGGATCTAGGCACTGAAGCTTTCTTT
-	-	TRBV30	TRBJ2-7	CAWSFGGARYEQYF	TGTGCCTGGAGTTTCGGGGGTGCGCGTTACGAGCAGTACTTC
-	-	TRBV21-1	TRBJ1-2	CASRRQKDGYTF	TGTGCCAGCAGGAGACAGAAAGATGGCTACACCTTC
-	-	TRBV2	TRBJ2-5	CASQDSLQETQYF	TGTGCCAGCCAGGACAGTCTACAAGAGACCCAGTACTTC
-	TRBD1	TRBV19	TRBJ1-2	CASSPGTGGLNYGYTF	TGTGCCTCCTCCCCCGGGACAGGGGGCCTTAACTATGGCTACACCTTC
once	TRBD1	TRBV5-1	TRBJ1-1	CASSSLTGENTEAFF	TGCGCCAGCAGCTCGCTAACAGGGGAGAACACTGAAGCTTTCTTT
-	TRBD2	TRBV4-1	TRBJ2-5	CASSQEYPSGLVKTQYF	TGCGCCAGCAGCCAAGAATACCCTAGCGGGCTGGTGAAGACCCAGTACTTC
once	-	TRBV12-3/TRBV12-4	TRBJ1-1	CASSFTRNTEAFF	TGTGCCAGCAGTTTTACCAGGAACACTGAAGCTTTCTTT
-	-	TRBV19	TRBJ1-5	CAAGGPNQPQHF	TGTGCCGCTGGGGGCCCTAATCAGCCCCAGCATTTT
-	-	TRBV5-1	TRBJ1-4	CASSLSSTNEKLFF	TGCGCCAGCAGCTTGTCCAGTACTAATGAAAAACTGTTTTTT
-	TRBD1	TRBV7-9	TRBJ2-1	CASSPGTGGAMNEQFF	TGTGCCAGCAGCCCGGGGACAGGGGGCGCGATGAATGAGCAGTTCTTC
-	-	TRBV27	TRBJ1-1	CASSLSTGWNTEAFF	TGTGCCAGCAGTTTATCGACCGGGTGGAACACTGAAGCTTTCTTT
-	TRBD2	TRBV19	TRBJ2-1	CASSRTSGGFDEQFF	TGTGCCAGTAGCCGGACTAGCGGGGGGTTCGATGAGCAGTTCTTC
-	-	TRBV6-5	TRBJ1-6	CASRTAGNSPLHF	TGTGCCAGTCGGACAGCCGGCAATTCACCCCTCCACTTT
-	-	TRBV7-9	TRBJ1-1	CASSLVYTEAFF	TGTGCCAGCAGCTTAGTCTACACTGAAGCTTTCTTT
-	-	TRBV2	TRBJ2-7	CASSPNYEQYF	TGTGCCAGCAGCCCAAACTACGAGCAGTACTTC
-	-	TRBV13	TRBJ1-1	CASNGGGTEAFF	TGTGCCAGCAACGGGGGGGGCACTGAAGCTTTCTTT
-	-	TRBV6-5	TRBJ2-7	CASSERETSYEQYF	TGTGCCTCCTCCGAACGGGAAACCTCCTACGAGCAGTACTTC
-	TRBD1	TRBV5-4	TRBJ2-3	CASSFKGQGPVNTQYF	TGTGCCAGCAGCTTTAAGGGACAGGGGCCCGTAAATACGCAGTATTTT
few	TRBD2	TRBV14	TRBJ2-3	CASSQALAGLDTQYF	TGTGCCAGCAGCCAAGCACTAGCGGGGTTGGATACGCAGTATTTT
few	-	TRBV5-1	TRBJ1-1	CASSRSQNAKAFF	TGCGCCAGCAGCAGGAGCCAGAACGCAAAAGCTTTCTTT
-	TRBD1	TRBV3-1/TRBV3-2	TRBJ1-2	CASSQPGTGGGYTF	TGTGCCAGCAGCCAACCCGGGACAGGCGGCGGCTACACCTTC
few	TRBD2	TRBV5-1	TRBJ2-4	CASSSTIPGLAENIQYF	TGCGCCAGCAGCTCAACCATTCCGGGACTAGCGGAAAACATTCAGTACTTC
-	-	TRBV19	TRBJ1-1	CASSTNMNTEAFF	TGTGCCAGTAGTACCAACATGAACACTGAAGCTTTCTTT
-	TRBD1	TRBV7-8	TRBJ1-4	CASSHRIGQGSTNEKLFF	TGTGCCAGCAGCCATCGTATAGGACAGGGTTCAACTAATGAAAAACTGTTTTTT